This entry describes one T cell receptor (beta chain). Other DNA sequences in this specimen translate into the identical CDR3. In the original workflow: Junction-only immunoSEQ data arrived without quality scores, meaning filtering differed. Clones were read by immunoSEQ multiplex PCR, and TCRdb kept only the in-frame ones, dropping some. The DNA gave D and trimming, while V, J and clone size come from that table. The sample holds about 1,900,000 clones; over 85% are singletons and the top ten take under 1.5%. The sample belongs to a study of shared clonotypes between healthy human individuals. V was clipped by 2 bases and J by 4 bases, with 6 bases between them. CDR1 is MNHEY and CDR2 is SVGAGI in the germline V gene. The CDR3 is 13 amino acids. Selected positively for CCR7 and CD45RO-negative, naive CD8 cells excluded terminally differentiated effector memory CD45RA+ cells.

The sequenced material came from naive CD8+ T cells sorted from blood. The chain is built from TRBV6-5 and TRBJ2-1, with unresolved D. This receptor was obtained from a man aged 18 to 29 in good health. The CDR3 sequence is CASSYDRYNEQFF. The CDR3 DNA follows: TGTGCCAGCAGTTACGACCGATACAATGAGCAGTTCTTC.